These 20 T cell receptor beta chains originate from one sample sequenced in a study of PD-1 blockade in classical Hodgkin lymphoma. The repertoire was sequenced with immunoSEQ multiplex PCR; TCRdb's copy has only in-frame clones and lacks some. The data hold about 24,000 clones, with roughly 80% observed a single time. Relapses following autologous stem cell transplantation were seen in all patients, with brentuximab vedotin exposure varying. The material was peripheral blood mononuclear cells (PBMCs), obtained before the second cycle of nivolumab. These receptors came from a human donor with classical Hodgkin lymphoma.

This clone was observed once. The chain combines TRBV27 with TRBJ2-5; D possibly corresponds to TRBD2 (6 bases). V was cut by 2 bases and J by 2 bases, with 12 bases left in between. The CDR3 consists of 15 residues. Germline V lookup: CDR1 MNHEY, CDR2 SMNVEV (reference sequence). In DNA form, the CDR3 reads TGTGCCAGCAGTTTAATGGGGGGAGATCAAGAGACCCAGTACTTC. Translated: CASSLMGGDQETQYF.

CDR3 bases: TGTGCCAGTAGTACGACAGGGTTCGGGCAGCCCCAGCATTTT. This gives the protein CASSTTGFGQPQHF. The rearrangement joins TRBV19 to TRBJ1-5; 7 nucleotides match TRBD1. Germline V gene sequence: CDR1 LNHDA, CDR2 SQIVND (reference sequence). The CDR3 covers 14 residues. The ends lost 4 bases at V and 7 bases at J; junction bases unmatched: 7.

The V and J genes are TRBV19 and TRBJ2-5, with a tentative D call TRBD2 (5 bases). The CDR3 loop spans 16 amino acids. With 2 bases removed from V and 2 bases from J, the gap between germline ends came to 15 bases. Per the germline V gene, CDR1 is LNHDA and CDR2 is SQIVND (reference sequence). The CDR3 DNA reads TGTGCCAGTAGTATACTCGGGAATCCTTTTCAAGAGACCCAGTACTTC. It yields the protein CASSILGNPFQETQYF.

V usage is TRBV6-1 and J usage is TRBJ2-7; TRBD1 or TRBD2 may be the D gene (5 bases each). This CDR3 has 14 residues. The ends were cut back, 0 bases at V and 9 bases at J, with 15 bases in the middle. Germline V gene data show CDR1 as MNHNS and CDR2 as SASEGT. For the CDR3, the DNA is TGTGCCAGCAGTGAAGCCGGGGCCACGCTTAGGCAGTACTTC. As protein: CASSEAGATLRQYF.

The rearrangement links TRBV28 to TRBJ2-2; TRBD1 is a possible D gene (6 bases). The CDR3 covers 15 residues. The V gene's germline CDR1 is MDHEN and CDR2 SYDVKM. V lost 2 bases, J lost 7 bases, and 14 bases lay in between. CDR3 DNA sequence: TGTGCCAGCAGTTTACGTCCCAGGGGCGGCGGGGAGCTGTTTTTT. It codes for CASSLRPRGGGELFF. The full variable domain, completed using reference TRBV28 and TRBJ2-2, is DVKVTQSSRYLVKRTGEKVFLECVQDMDHENMFWYRQDPGLGLRLIYFSYDVKMKEKGDIPEGYSVSREKKERFSLILESASTNQTSMYLCASSLRPRGGGELFFGEGSRLTVL.

This chain uses TRBV18 with TRBJ2-1; TRBD2 is a possible D gene (5 bases). Germline lookup yields CDR1 KGHSH and CDR2 LQKENI. This CDR3 is built from 16 residues. V gave up 4 bases and J gave up 2 bases, with 15 bases separating them. CDR3 DNA: TGTGCCAGCTCACGGAGCCGAGGGAGCGCCTACAATGAGCAGTTCTTC. The encoded protein is CASSRSRGSAYNEQFF.

The chain joins TRBV7-9 to TRBJ2-1; D is possibly TRBD1 (6 bases). CDR3 length: 15 residues. V was cut by 0 bases and J by 7 bases, with 13 bases left in between. Germline V gene lookup returns CDR1 SEHNR and CDR2 FQNEAQ (reference sequence). CDR3 in DNA: TGTGCCAGCAGCTTAGCGTTGGACAGTAAGAATGAGCAGTTCTTC. It codes for CASSLALDSKNEQFF.

The chain couples TRBV29-1 to TRBJ1-2, with a possible D match to TRBD1 (6 bases). Trimming pared 3 bases from V and 7 bases from J, leaving 15 bases between. Germline values: CDR1 SQVTM, CDR2 ANQGSEA. This CDR3 is 13 amino acids long. Here the CDR3 DNA reads TGCAGCGTTGACTGGACGGGGGCTACTGGCTACACCTTC. It codes for CSVDWTGATGYTF.

The V call is TRBV9, the J call TRBJ2-1; D is unclear. Trimming pared 3 bases from V and 0 bases from J, leaving 10 bases between. The CDR3 is 15 amino acids. Per the germline V gene, CDR1 is SGDLS and CDR2 is YYNGEE. The CDR3 spells CASSAEINSYNEQFF. For the CDR3, the DNA is TGTGCCAGCAGCGCCGAAATAAACTCCTACAATGAGCAGTTCTTC.

The chain recombines TRBV27 with TRBJ1-5; D unresolved. The CDR3 contains 13 residues. CDR1 and CDR2 (germline): MNHEY, SMNVEV (reference sequence). The ends were cut back, 3 bases at V and 7 bases at J, with 10 bases in the middle. CDR3 residues: CASSFLADQPQHF. The DNA for the CDR3 is TGTGCCAGCAGTTTCCTCGCCGACCAGCCCCAGCATTTT.

The chain joins TRBV21-1 to TRBJ1-5; the table's D gene call, TRBD1, was not cross checked with the DNA. TRBV21-1 is annotated as a pseudogene. The CDR3 length is 16 residues. CDR3 sequence reads: CASSKVDRGFCQPQHF. The CDR3 DNA reads as TGTGCCAGCAGCAAAGTGGACAGGGGCTTTTGTCAGCCCCAGCATTTT.

The rearrangement joins TRBV2 to TRBJ1-1; TRBD1 is a possible D gene (5 bases). Germline assignment: CDR1 SNHLY and CDR2 FYNNEI. Trimming removed 7 bases at V and 4 bases at J, with 16 bases between. The CDR3 is 14 amino acids. CDR3 coding DNA: TGTGCCAGCACGGCCTCAGGGCGCGGCACTGAAGCTTTCTTT. This sequence encodes CASTASGRGTEAFF. The full variable domain, its missing parts supplied by reference TRBV2 and TRBJ1-1, is EPEVTQTPSHQVTQMGQEVILRCVPISNHLYFYWYRQILGQKVEFLVSFYNNEISEKSEIFDDQFSVERPDGSNFTLKIRSTKLEDSAMYFCASTASGRGTEAFFGQGTRLTVV.

This clone was observed a handful of times. This sequence joins TRBV5-8 and TRBJ2-6, with a weak D call TRBD2 (6 bases). V lost 1 base to trimming and J lost 1 base, with 12 bases between them. Germline CDR1 is SGHTS and CDR2 is YDEGEE. The CDR3 covers 17 residues. In DNA form, the CDR3 reads TGTGCCAGCAGCTTGCTGGGGGGACCGTCTGGGGCCAACGTCCTGACTTTC. Protein sequence: CASSLLGGPSGANVLTF.

The gene calls are TRBV1 and TRBJ2-7. TRBV1 is assigned pseudogene status. CDR3 size: 16 residues. CDR3 in amino acids: CTNSQDKGWVGYEQYF. DNA for the CDR3: TGCACCAACAGCCAAGATAAAGGTTGGGTAGGCTACGAGCAGTACTTC.

This clone was counted only a few times. The V call is TRBV7-2, the J call TRBJ2-7, with 8 bases identical to TRBD1. V trimming: 8 bases; J trimming: 0 bases; junction bases outside the gene matches: 9. CDR1 is SGHTA and CDR2 is FQGNSA in the germline V gene. The CDR3 contains 15 residues. The CDR3: CASGRTGISSYEQYF. DNA for the CDR3: TGTGCCAGCGGAAGGACAGGGATAAGCTCCTACGAGCAGTACTTC.

The rearrangement joins TRBV6-1 to TRBJ1-5; no firm D call. The CDR3 contains 16 residues. Germline V gene lookup returns CDR1 MNHNS and CDR2 SASEGT. The germline V and J ends were trimmed by 0 bases and 0 bases, with 9 bases remaining between them. As DNA, the CDR3 is TGTGCCAGCAGTGAAGCGTCGGTTTATAGCAATCAGCCCCAGCATTTT. Protein: CASSEASVYSNQPQHF.

This rearrangement joins TRBV7-9 to TRBJ2-5, with 10 bases fitting TRBD1. Germline lookup yields CDR1 SEHNR and CDR2 FQNEAQ (reference sequence). The CDR3 contains 15 residues. V was clipped by 5 bases and J by 1 base; unmatched bases: 4. The CDR3 loop is CASSRGQGVQETQYF. The CDR3, as DNA: TGTGCCAGCAGCCGAGGACAGGGGGTCCAAGAGACCCAGTACTTC. The variable domain in full, completed from reference TRBV7-9 and TRBJ2-5, reads DTGVSQNPRHKITKRGQNVTFRCDPISEHNRLYWYRQTLGQGPEFLTYFQNEAQLEKSRLLSDRFSAERPKGSFSTLEIQRTEQGDSAMYLCASSRGQGVQETQYFGPGTRLLVL.

The V gene is TRBV10-3, the J gene TRBJ2-7, with TRBD2 matching 7 bases. Trimming removed 3 bases from V and 6 bases from J; junction bases left unmatched: 5. Per the germline V gene, CDR1 is ENHRY and CDR2 is SYGVKD. This CDR3 is built from 13 residues. CDR3 sequence reads: CAISDPREGEQYF. In DNA, the CDR3 is TGTGCCATCAGTGACCCCAGGGAGGGCGAGCAGTACTTC.

The V gene is TRBV4-1, the J gene TRBJ2-1; weak D call: TRBD1 (5 bases). V was shortened by 4 bases and J by 10 bases, with 17 bases between the two germline ends. Germline-derived CDR1 and CDR2 are MGHRA and YSYEKL. CDR3 size: 14 residues. The CDR3 DNA reads as TGCGCCAGCAGCCGGACACCCGATCTAAGCGAGCAGTTCTTC. Translation gives CASSRTPDLSEQFF.

The chain joins TRBV28 to TRBJ1-2; D is perhaps TRBD1 (5 bases). V was shortened by 8 bases and J by 8 bases, with 21 bases between the two germline ends. The CDR3 extends over 14 amino acids. Germline V CDR1 and CDR2: MDHEN, SYDVKM. CDR3 sequence reads: CASGARGASRGYTF. The CDR3 DNA sequence: TGTGCCAGCGGGGCTCGGGGCGCCTCCAGGGGCTACACCTTC.